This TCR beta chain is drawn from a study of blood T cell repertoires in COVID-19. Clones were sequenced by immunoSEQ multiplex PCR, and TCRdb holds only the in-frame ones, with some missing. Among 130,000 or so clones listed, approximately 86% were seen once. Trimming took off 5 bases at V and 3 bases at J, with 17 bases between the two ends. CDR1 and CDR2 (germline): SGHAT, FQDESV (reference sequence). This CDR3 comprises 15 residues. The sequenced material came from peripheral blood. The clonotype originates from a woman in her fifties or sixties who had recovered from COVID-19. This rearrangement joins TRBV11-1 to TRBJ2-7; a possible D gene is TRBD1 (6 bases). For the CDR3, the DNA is TGTGCCAGCAGCCCCCGGACAGCGGTAAACTACGAGCAGTACTTC. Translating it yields CASSPRTAVNYEQYF.